Below, one T cell receptor (beta chain) is given with its context. These data come from a study of OX40 agonist ivuxolimab in advanced cancers. Study at large: Partial responses were achieved by three patients: one hepatocellular carcinoma, two cutaneous melanoma.

Some clones are missing from TCRdb's copy, which holds only in-frame ones; the method was immunoSEQ multiplex PCR. The table has tens of thousands of clones, roughly nine tenths seen once. V was pared by 1 base and J by 5 bases, with 11 bases between. Germline V CDR1 and CDR2: MNHNS, SASEGT. This CDR3 region has 14 residues. Sequences were derived from CD4+ or CD8+ T cells sorted from blood, sampled in a trial of the OX40 agonist ivuxolimab. The receptor was derived from an adult with an advanced solid tumor such as melanoma, head and neck, liver or kidney cancer. J is TRBJ2-5 and V is TRBV6-1; D call uncertain. Here the CDR3 reads CASSEDRVLETQYF. CDR3 nucleotides: TGTGCCAGCAGTGAAGACCGGGTTCTGGAGACCCAGTACTTC.